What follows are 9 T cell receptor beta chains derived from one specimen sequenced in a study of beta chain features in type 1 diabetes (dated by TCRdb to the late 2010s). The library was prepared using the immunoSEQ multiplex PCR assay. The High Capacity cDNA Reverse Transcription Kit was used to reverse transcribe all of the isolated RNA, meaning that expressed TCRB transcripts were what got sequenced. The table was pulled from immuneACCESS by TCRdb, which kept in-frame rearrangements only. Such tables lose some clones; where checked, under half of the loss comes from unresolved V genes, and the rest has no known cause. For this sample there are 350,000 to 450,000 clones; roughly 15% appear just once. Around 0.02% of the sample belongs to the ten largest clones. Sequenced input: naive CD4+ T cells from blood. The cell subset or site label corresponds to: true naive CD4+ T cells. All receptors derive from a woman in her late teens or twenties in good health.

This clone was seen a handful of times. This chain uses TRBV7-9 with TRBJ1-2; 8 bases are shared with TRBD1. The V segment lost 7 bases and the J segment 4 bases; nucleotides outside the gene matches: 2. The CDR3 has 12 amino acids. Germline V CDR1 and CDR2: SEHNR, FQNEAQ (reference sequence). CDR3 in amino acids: CASTGQGYGYTF. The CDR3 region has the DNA TGTGCCAGCACCGGACAGGGCTATGGCTACACCTTC.

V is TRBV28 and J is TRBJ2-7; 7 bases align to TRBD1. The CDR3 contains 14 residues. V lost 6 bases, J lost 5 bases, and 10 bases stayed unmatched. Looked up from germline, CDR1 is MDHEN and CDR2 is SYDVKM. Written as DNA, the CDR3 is TGTGCCAGCAGCTTACAGGGGCCCCTAGACGAGCAGTACTTC. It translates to CASSLQGPLDEQYF.

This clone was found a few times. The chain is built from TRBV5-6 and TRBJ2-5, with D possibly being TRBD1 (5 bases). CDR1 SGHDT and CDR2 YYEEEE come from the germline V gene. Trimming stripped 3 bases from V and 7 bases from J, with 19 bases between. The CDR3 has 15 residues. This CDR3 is CASSSPRDVTGTQYF. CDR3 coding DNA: TGTGCCAGCAGCTCCCCCAGGGATGTAACGGGGACCCAGTACTTC.

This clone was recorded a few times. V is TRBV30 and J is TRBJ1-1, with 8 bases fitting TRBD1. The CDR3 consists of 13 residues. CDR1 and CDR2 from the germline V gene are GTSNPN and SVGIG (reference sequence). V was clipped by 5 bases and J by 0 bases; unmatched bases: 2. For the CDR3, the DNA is TGTGCCTGGGAGGGACAGGTGAACACTGAAGCTTTCTTT. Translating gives CAWEGQVNTEAFF.

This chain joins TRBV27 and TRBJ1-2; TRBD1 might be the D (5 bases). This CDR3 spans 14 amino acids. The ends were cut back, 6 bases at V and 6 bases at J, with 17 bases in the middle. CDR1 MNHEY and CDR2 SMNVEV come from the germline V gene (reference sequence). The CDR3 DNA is TGTGCCAGCAGCGGGTCAGGGAGGGGTAATGGCTACACCTTC. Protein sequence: CASSGSGRGNGYTF.

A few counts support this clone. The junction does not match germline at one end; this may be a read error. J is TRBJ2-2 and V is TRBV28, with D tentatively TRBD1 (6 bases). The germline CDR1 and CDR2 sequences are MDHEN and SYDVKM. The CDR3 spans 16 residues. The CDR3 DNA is TGTGCCAGCAGTTCCGGGACAATGGCGAACGCCGGGGAGCTGTTTTTT. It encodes CASSSGTMANAGELFF. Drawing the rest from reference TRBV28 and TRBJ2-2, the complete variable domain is DVKVTQSSRYLVKRTGEKVFLECVQDMDHENMFWYRQDPGLGLRLIYFSYDVKMKEKGDIPEGYSVSREKKERFSLILESASTNQTSMYLCASSSGTMANAGELFFGEGSRLTVL.

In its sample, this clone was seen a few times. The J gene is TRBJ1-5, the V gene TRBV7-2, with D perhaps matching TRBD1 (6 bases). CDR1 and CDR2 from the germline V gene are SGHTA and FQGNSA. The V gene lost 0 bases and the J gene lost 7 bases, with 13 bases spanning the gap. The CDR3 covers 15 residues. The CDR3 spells CASSLARTDTQPQHF. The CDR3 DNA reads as TGTGCCAGCAGCTTAGCCAGGACAGATACCCAGCCCCAGCATTTT. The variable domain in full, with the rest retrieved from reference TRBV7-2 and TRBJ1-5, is GAGVSQSPSNKVTEKGKDVELRCDPISGHTALYWYRQSLGQGLEFLIYFQGNSAPDKSGLPSDRFSAERTGGSVSTLTIQRTQQEDSAVYLCASSLARTDTQPQHFGDGTRLSIL.

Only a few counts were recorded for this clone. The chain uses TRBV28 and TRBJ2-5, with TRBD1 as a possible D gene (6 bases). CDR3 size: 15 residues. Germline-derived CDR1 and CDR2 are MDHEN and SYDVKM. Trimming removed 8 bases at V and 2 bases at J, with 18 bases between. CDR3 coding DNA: TGTGCCAGCGCTTCCCCGTTAGGGGGTCAAGAGACCCAGTACTTC. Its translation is CASASPLGGQETQYF.

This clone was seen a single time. The CDR3 DNA follows: TGCGCCAGCAGCTTGGCTTACGGCGAGCAGTACTTC. It yields the protein CASSLAYGEQYF. The genes are TRBV5-1 and TRBJ2-7, with D unresolved. The CDR3 runs to 12 residues. Germline V CDR1 and CDR2: SGHRS, YFSETQ. Trimming stripped 0 bases from V and 6 bases from J, with 7 bases between.